Listed here are 28 T cell receptor beta chains from one sample, sequenced in a study of cytomegalovirus exposure and HLA in healthy donors. A multiplex PCR was run with 60 Vbeta primers and 13 Jbeta primers. The data were produced by immunoSEQ multiplex PCR, yet TCRdb's version contains in-frame clones alone and is incomplete. The sample lists tens of thousands of clones; 60% to 85% were seen once. Sequencing was carried out using PBMCs. These receptors were obtained from a male donor in good health and CMV-seronegative.

The chain employs TRBV9 and TRBJ2-2; 8 bases match TRBD1. Germline V gene data show CDR1 as SGDLS and CDR2 as YYNGEE. Trimming took 4 bases from V and 6 from J; bases not matched to a gene: 2. CDR3 size: 13 residues. Here the CDR3 reads CASSPQGAGELFF. CDR3 coding DNA: TGTGCCAGCAGCCCACAGGGGGCCGGGGAGCTGTTTTTT.

V gene TRBV10-3 combines with J gene TRBJ2-5; perhaps TRBD2 as D (7 bases). The DNA end is more similar to TRBJ2-7, so the J call may be wrong. CDR3 size: 17 residues. In germline, CDR1 is ENHRY, CDR2 SYGVKD. The CDR3 is CAISESTRDGGRDEQYF. The CDR3, as DNA: TGTGCCATCAGTGAGTCGACTCGCGACGGGGGGCGGGACGAGCAGTACTTC.

The V call is TRBV7-2, the J call TRBJ2-3; 9 nucleotides line up with TRBD1. Germline lookup yields CDR1 SGHTA and CDR2 FQGNSA. The V gene end was trimmed by 2 bases and the J gene end by 3 bases; junction bases not matched to a gene: 3. The CDR3 covers 15 residues. The DNA of the CDR3 is TGTGCCAGCAGCTTATATGGGACAGGGACAGATACGCAGTATTTT. Translated, it gives CASSLYGTGTDTQYF. The whole variable domain, filled in from reference TRBV7-2 and TRBJ2-3, reads GAGVSQSPSNKVTEKGKDVELRCDPISGHTALYWYRQSLGQGLEFLIYFQGNSAPDKSGLPSDRFSAERTGGSVSTLTIQRTQQEDSAVYLCASSLYGTGTDTQYFGPGTRLTVL.

J is TRBJ2-7 and V is TRBV5-1; a weak D match, TRBD1 (5 bases). The length of the CDR3 is 15 residues. V lost 4 bases, J lost 0 bases, and 14 bases lay in between. From germline, CDR1 is SGHRS and CDR2 YFSETQ. The CDR3 nucleotides are TGCGCCAGCAGCCCCGGACAACCCAGCTCCTACGAGCAGTACTTC. Residues: CASSPGQPSSYEQYF.

V is TRBV5-4 and J is TRBJ2-7, with 14 positions matching TRBD2. Germline V CDR1 and CDR2: SGHNT, YYREEE (reference sequence). CDR3 length: 14 amino acids. With V trimmed by 4 bases and J by 7 bases, 4 bases remained unmatched. The CDR3 spells CASSRLAGGGEQYF. As DNA, the CDR3 is TGTGCCAGCAGCCGACTAGCGGGGGGGGGTGAGCAGTACTTC.

The chain employs TRBV6-1 and TRBJ1-1; TRBD1 matches at 9 bases. CDR1 is MNHNS and CDR2 is SASEGT in the germline V gene. The CDR3 runs 14 residues. J gave up 5 bases and V 6 bases, and 7 bases lay outside the gene matches. CDR3 amino acids: CASRATGGATEAFF. Here the CDR3 DNA reads TGTGCCAGCAGAGCTACAGGGGGCGCGACTGAAGCTTTCTTT.

V is TRBV6-6 and J is TRBJ1-2; 9 bases align to TRBD1. Germline V gene sequence: CDR1 MNHNY, CDR2 SVGAGI (reference sequence). The CDR3 covers 15 residues. V gave up 7 bases and J gave up 8 bases; unmatched junction bases: 14. The CDR3 DNA follows: TGTGCCAGCATAGACTTCGGGACAGGGAACGGCGGCTACACCTTC. Its translation is CASIDFGTGNGGYTF.

This chain joins TRBV20-1 and TRBJ1-1; a weak D match, TRBD1 (5 bases). This CDR3 has 11 amino acids. Trimming removed 7 bases from V and 0 bases from J, with 6 bases in between. Germline CDR1 reads DFQATT; CDR2 reads SNEGSKA (reference sequence). CDR3 sequence (DNA): TGCAGTGTGACAGTGAACACTGAAGCTTTCTTT. Amino acids: CSVTVNTEAFF.

This rearrangement joins TRBV5-1 to TRBJ2-2; 8 bases match TRBD1. J was trimmed by 0 bases and V by 4 bases; bases with no gene match: 5. The CDR3 extends over 16 amino acids. CDR1 is SGHRS, CDR2 YFSETQ, per germline. The CDR3 sequence is CASSIEQGANTGELFF. CDR3 DNA sequence: TGCGCCAGCAGCATAGAACAGGGGGCGAACACCGGGGAGCTGTTTTTT.

This clone was detected a few times. CDR3 nucleotides: TGTGCCAGCAGTACGGAGGTCACAGATACGCAGTATTTT. It specifies CASSTEVTDTQYF. The rearrangement links TRBV6-4 to TRBJ2-3; possible D gene TRBD2, 5 bases. CDR1 is MRHNA and CDR2 is SNTAGT in the germline V gene. The CDR3 length is 13 residues. V lost 5 bases and J 2 bases, leaving 8 bases between the germline ends.

The genes are TRBV5-8 and TRBJ2-1; 8 bases are a match to TRBD1. The CDR3 spans 16 residues. V shed 4 bases and J 3 bases; nucleotides not matched to a gene: 9. CDR1 is SGHTS, CDR2 YDEGEE, per germline. The CDR3 loop reads CASSNNRGVGYNEQFF. For the CDR3, the DNA is TGTGCCAGCAGCAACAACAGGGGGGTTGGCTACAATGAGCAGTTCTTC.

The CDR3, as DNA: TGTGCCAGCCGCACGGGGGGTCACAATCAGCCCCAGCATTTT. Its translation is CASRTGGHNQPQHF. This rearrangement joins TRBV18 to TRBJ1-5; the D gene is possibly TRBD1 (5 bases). This CDR3 region has 14 residues. The germline V gene encodes CDR1 KGHSH and CDR2 LQKENI. Between the trimmed V and J ends, which lost 8 bases and 3 bases, there was a span of 14 bases.

The V and J genes are TRBV9 and TRBJ2-7; TRBD1 might be the D (7 bases). Germline loops: CDR1 SGDLS, CDR2 YYNGEE. V lost 3 bases and J lost 4, with 14 bases in between. The CDR3 has 14 amino acids. The CDR3 protein is CASSGGTVNYEQYF. In DNA, the CDR3 is TGTGCCAGCAGCGGCGGGACAGTAAATTACGAGCAGTACTTC. The entire variable domain, with the rest obtained from reference TRBV9 and TRBJ2-7, is as follows: DSGVTQTPKHLITATGQRVTLRCSPRSGDLSVYWYQQSLDQGLQFLIQYYNGEERAKGNILERFSAQQFPDLHSELNLSSLELGDSALYFCASSGGTVNYEQYFGPGTRLTVT.

The chain is built from TRBV10-3 and TRBJ2-7, with D possibly TRBD2 on 5 matching bases. Germline V lookup: CDR1 ENHRY, CDR2 SYGVKD. V lost 4 bases and J 2 bases, leaving 12 bases between the germline ends. This CDR3 is 14 amino acids long. The CDR3 loop is CAISGRLSAYEQYF. The CDR3 coding sequence is TGTGCCATCAGTGGGAGGCTCTCGGCCTACGAGCAGTACTTC.

The chain links TRBV10-3 to TRBJ2-7, with TRBD1 identical over 11 bases. This CDR3 comprises 14 residues. CDR1 is ENHRY and CDR2 is SYGVKD in the germline V gene. Trimming at V came to 5 bases and at J to 6 bases, leaving 6 bases not matched to a gene. CDR3 loop: CAISKDRGQSEQYF. The CDR3 DNA reads TGTGCCATCAGTAAGGACAGGGGGCAATCCGAGCAGTACTTC.

This clone came up a few times. CDR3 DNA sequence: TGTGCCAGCAGACCGGACAGGGGGATCGGGGAGCTGTTTTTT. Translated: CASRPDRGIGELFF. The chain uses TRBV6-5 and TRBJ2-2, with 10 positions matching TRBD1. V was clipped by 6 bases and J by 7 bases; unmatched bases: 5. The germline CDR1 and CDR2 sequences are MNHEY and SVGAGI. There are 14 residues in the CDR3.

V and J are TRBV19 and TRBJ1-3; no clear D gene. This CDR3 spans 15 amino acids. V lost 6 bases, J lost 2 bases, and 14 bases lay in between. From germline, CDR1 is LNHDA and CDR2 SQIVND (reference sequence). In DNA form, the CDR3 reads TGTGCCAGTAGACCCCAACCGGTTGCTGGAAACACCATATATTTT. This sequence encodes CASRPQPVAGNTIYF. Combining the CDR3 with reference TRBV19 and TRBJ1-3 gives the whole variable domain DGGITQSPKYLFRKEGQNVTLSCEQNLNHDAMYWYRQDPGQGLRLIYYSQIVNDFQKGDIAEGYSVSREKKESFPLTVTSAQKNPTAFYLCASRPQPVAGNTIYFGEGSWLTVV.

The V call is TRBV6-1, the J call TRBJ2-4; 11 bases match TRBD2. CDR3 size: 15 residues. CDR1 is MNHNS and CDR2 is SASEGT in the germline V gene. V dropped 6 bases and J dropped 6; count of bases not matched to a gene: 7. The CDR3, as DNA: TGTGCCAGCAGCTCGACTAGCGGGACCTTAAACATTCAGTACTTC. Amino acids: CASSSTSGTLNIQYF.

As to this clone: The junction departs from the called germline gene at one end, perhaps through a read error. The chain has TRBV11-2 and TRBJ1-2; 8 nucleotides agree with TRBD1. This CDR3 is built from 15 residues. CDR1 is SGHAT and CDR2 is FQNNGV in the germline V gene. The CDR3, as DNA: TGTGCCAGCAGCTTTGGGACAGGTGACTTCTATGGCTACCCCTTC. The encoded protein is CASSFGTGDFYGYPF. Together with reference TRBV11-2 and TRBJ1-2, the CDR3 gives the full variable domain: EAGVAQSPRYKIIEKRQSVAFWCNPISGHATLYWYQQILGQGPKLLIQFQNNGVVDDSQLPKDRFSAERLKGVDSTLKIQPAKLEDSAVYLCASSFGTGDFYGYPFGSGTRLTVV.

The chain couples TRBV12-5 to TRBJ1-5, with unresolved D. The CDR3 is 13 amino acids. Germline CDR1 reads LGHNT; CDR2 reads FRNRAP. V was cut by 4 bases and J by 8 bases, with 12 bases left in between. Here the CDR3 reads CASGSTLWEPQHF. The CDR3 DNA is TGTGCTAGTGGTTCGACACTCTGGGAGCCCCAGCATTTT.

The genes are TRBV5-4 and TRBJ1-4; TRBD1 aligns across 8 bases. The CDR3 sequence is 17 residues long. V shed 3 bases and J 8 bases; nucleotides not matched to a gene: 15. The germline CDR1 and CDR2 sequences are SGHNT and YYREEE (reference sequence). The CDR3, as DNA: TGTGCCAGCAGCTCTGGGGGGGCCCAGGGGGCAAGAGAAAAACTGTTTTTT. Its translation is CASSSGGAQGAREKLFF.

The V gene is TRBV5-1, the J gene TRBJ2-2; TRBD2 matches 9 bases. Per the germline V gene, CDR1 is SGHRS and CDR2 is YFSETQ. V trimming: 2 bases; J trimming: 6 bases; junction bases outside the gene matches: 5. This CDR3 is built from 15 residues. The CDR3 DNA reads TGCGCCAGCAGCTTTAGCGGGGGTTCTTCCGGGGAGCTGTTTTTT. It encodes CASSFSGGSSGELFF. Combining the CDR3 with reference TRBV5-1 and TRBJ2-2 gives the whole variable domain KAGVTQTPRYLIKTRGQQVTLSCSPISGHRSVSWYQQTPGQGLQFLFEYFSETQRNKGNFPGRFSGRQFSNSRSEMNVSTLELGDSALYLCASSFSGGSSGELFFGEGSRLTVL.

The chain recombines TRBV4-1 with TRBJ1-3, with unresolved D. Germline V gives CDR1 MGHRA, CDR2 YSYEKL. The V end was cut by 0 bases, the J end by 2 bases, with 14 bases between. The length of the CDR3 is 17 residues. The CDR3 nucleotides read TGCGCCAGCAGCCAAGATCCTAACGGAGGGCCTGGAAACACCATATATTTT. It codes for CASSQDPNGGPGNTIYF.

The rearrangement uses TRBV19 and TRBJ2-1; D is unclear. The CDR3 is 12 amino acids. The V gene lost 3 bases and the J gene lost 6 bases, with 6 bases spanning the gap. The germline V gene encodes CDR1 LNHDA and CDR2 SQIVND (reference sequence). CDR3 in amino acids: CASSIMANEQFF. The CDR3 nucleotides read TGTGCCAGTAGTATTATGGCCAATGAGCAGTTCTTC.

This clone was seen once. The V gene is TRBV6-1, the J gene TRBJ1-1; no definite D call. CDR1 is MNHNS and CDR2 is SASEGT in the germline V gene. V dropped 7 bases and J dropped 0 bases, with 15 bases sitting between them. The CDR3 runs 15 residues. Here the CDR3 reads CASNTGRRLNTEAFF. In DNA form, the CDR3 reads TGTGCCAGCAACACGGGTAGGCGACTGAACACTGAAGCTTTCTTT.

The chain uses TRBV5-1 and TRBJ2-4; TRBD1 agrees at 7 bases. With 0 bases clipped from V and 8 bases from J, the junction kept 8 bases outside the gene matches. Per germline, CDR1 SGHRS and CDR2 YFSETQ. The CDR3 runs to 15 residues. In nucleotides, the CDR3 is TGCGCCAGCAGCTTGGCCTGGGGGCAGGGGGACATTCAGTACTTC. It codes for CASSLAWGQGDIQYF.

As for this clone: An end of the junction differs from the germline gene, which may be a read error. The J gene is TRBJ1-2, the V gene TRBV30; 11 nucleotides agree with TRBD1. The germline V gene has CDR1 GTSNPN and CDR2 SVGIG (reference sequence). The CDR3 covers 14 residues. The CDR3 nucleotides are TGTGCCTGGAGCGGACAGGGGGCCGGTTATGGCTACCCCTTC. Translation: CAWSGQGAGYGYPF.

The chain has TRBV7-2 and TRBJ2-1; 10 nucleotides line up with TRBD2. The CDR3 loop spans 16 amino acids. CDR1 is SGHTA and CDR2 is FQGNSA in the germline V gene. J lost 2 bases, V lost 5 bases, and 6 bases had no gene match. The CDR3: CASSKTSGTAYNEQFF. The CDR3 DNA reads as TGTGCCAGCAGCAAAACTAGCGGGACAGCCTACAATGAGCAGTTCTTC.